The 7 T cell receptor beta chains presented below share a single source sample, sequenced in a study of blood T cell repertoires in COVID-19 (dated by TCRdb to about 2020). Receptor amplification or capture employed the immunoSEQ multiplex PCR assay. What TCRdb holds here is the immuneACCESS table cut down to in-frame rearrangements. Part of the clones is not present; checked against another copy, under half of the missing clones reflect an unresolved V gene, and the others are unexplained. For this sample the table gives approximately 200,000 clones, of which 85% to 90% were detected only once. The biggest ten clones account for approximately 6.2% of the sample. Sequencing was done on a sample of peripheral blood. Receptor source: a man aged 55 to 70 who had recovered from COVID-19.

This chain joins TRBV6-5 and TRBJ2-7, with 9 bases identical to TRBD1. Trimming at V came to 5 bases and at J to 3 bases, leaving 5 bases not matched to a gene. This CDR3 region has 14 residues. Germline assignment: CDR1 MNHEY and CDR2 SVGAGI. The CDR3 nucleotides are TGTGCCAGCAGTAAACCGGGACAGGGCTACGAGCAGTACTTC. Translating it yields CASSKPGQGYEQYF.

The V and J genes are TRBV24-1 and TRBJ1-1; 8 nucleotides align to TRBD1. Germline-derived CDR1 and CDR2 are KGHDR and SFDVKD. The CDR3 loop spans 13 amino acids. V dropped 4 bases and J dropped 5; count of bases not matched to a gene: 2. CDR3 region: CATSEDRGTEAFF. The CDR3 DNA follows: TGTGCCACCAGTGAAGACAGGGGAACTGAAGCTTTCTTT.

The chain links TRBV5-1 to TRBJ2-5, with D uncertain. CDR1 and CDR2 (germline): SGHRS, YFSETQ. The CDR3 totals 14 residues. Trimming left V 6 bases short and J 2 bases short, with 14 bases between. The CDR3 here is CASTSQTGQETQYF. The CDR3 DNA follows: TGCGCCAGCACCTCCCAGACTGGTCAAGAGACCCAGTACTTC.

The rearrangement links TRBV5-4 to TRBJ2-7; the D gene is possibly TRBD2 (5 bases). Germline CDR1 SGHNT, CDR2 YYREEE (reference sequence). This CDR3 comprises 13 residues. The V end was cut by 3 bases, the J end by 7 bases, with 14 bases between. CDR3: CASSSSWGEEQYF. DNA for the CDR3: TGTGCCAGCAGCTCCTCGTGGGGAGAAGAGCAGTACTTC. Variable domain in full (rest from reference TRBV5-4 and TRBJ2-7): ETGVTQSPTHLIKTRGQQVTLRCSSQSGHNTVSWYQQALGQGPQFIFQYYREEENGRGNFPPRFSGLQFPNYSSELNVNALELDDSALYLCASSSSWGEEQYFGPGTRLTVT.

This chain uses TRBV7-9 with TRBJ2-1; 8 bases match TRBD2. The V gene end was trimmed by 4 bases and the J gene end by 8 bases; junction bases not matched to a gene: 10. The CDR3 is made up of 15 amino acids. Germline lookup yields CDR1 SEHNR and CDR2 FQNEAQ (reference sequence). The CDR3 nucleotides are TGTGCCAGCAGCTCCCTAGCGGGTTTAGCATATGAGCAGTTCTTC. Translation gives CASSSLAGLAYEQFF.

DNA of the CDR3: TGTGCCAGCAGTTACTCGAGGGGGCCACAGTTCTTC. Its translation: CASSYSRGPQFF. The rearrangement joins TRBV6-2 or TRBV6-3 to TRBJ2-1; 7 positions match TRBD1. V dropped 0 bases and J dropped 13; count of bases not matched to a gene: 3. The germline CDR1 and CDR2 sequences are MNHEY and SVGEGT. This CDR3 has 12 residues.

The genes are TRBV6-5 and TRBJ1-4; the D gene is possibly TRBD1 (6 bases). CDR1 and CDR2 from the germline V gene are MNHEY and SVGAGI. The V and J ends lost 5 bases and 7 bases respectively, with 14 bases between them. The CDR3 spans 14 residues. Here the CDR3 DNA reads TGTGCCAGCAGTAGACAGGCACGAGGTGAAAAACTGTTTTTT. As protein: CASSRQARGEKLFF.